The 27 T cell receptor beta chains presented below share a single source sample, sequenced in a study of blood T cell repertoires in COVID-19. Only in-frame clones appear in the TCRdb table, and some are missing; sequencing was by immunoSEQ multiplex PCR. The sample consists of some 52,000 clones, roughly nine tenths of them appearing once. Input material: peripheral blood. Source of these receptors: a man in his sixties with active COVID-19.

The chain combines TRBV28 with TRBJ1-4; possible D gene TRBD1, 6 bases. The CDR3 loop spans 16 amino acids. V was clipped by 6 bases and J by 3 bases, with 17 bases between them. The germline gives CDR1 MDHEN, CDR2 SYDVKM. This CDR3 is CASRLGGGQANEKLFF. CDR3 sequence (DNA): TGTGCCAGCAGGTTGGGCGGGGGGCAGGCTAATGAAAAACTGTTTTTT.

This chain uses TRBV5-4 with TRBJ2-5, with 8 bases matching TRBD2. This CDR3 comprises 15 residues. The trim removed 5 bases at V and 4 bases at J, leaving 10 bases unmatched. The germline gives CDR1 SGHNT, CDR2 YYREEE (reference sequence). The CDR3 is CASSPGLGGTETQYF. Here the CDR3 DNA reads TGTGCCAGCAGTCCGGGACTAGGTGGGACAGAGACCCAGTACTTC.

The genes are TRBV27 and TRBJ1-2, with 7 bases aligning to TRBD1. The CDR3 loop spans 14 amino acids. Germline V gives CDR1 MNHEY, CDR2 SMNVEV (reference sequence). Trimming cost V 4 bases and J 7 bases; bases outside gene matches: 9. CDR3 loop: CASSCRQGLCGYTF. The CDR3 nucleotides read TGTGCCAGCAGTTGCAGACAGGGATTATGTGGCTACACCTTC.

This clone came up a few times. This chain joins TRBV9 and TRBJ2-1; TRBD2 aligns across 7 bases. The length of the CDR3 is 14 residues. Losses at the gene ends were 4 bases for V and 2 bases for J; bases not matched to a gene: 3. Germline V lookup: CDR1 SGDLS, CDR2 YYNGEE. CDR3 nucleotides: TGTGCCAGCAGCCAGCGGGATGCCTACAATGAGCAGTTCTTC. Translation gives CASSQRDAYNEQFF. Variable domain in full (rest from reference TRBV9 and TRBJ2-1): DSGVTQTPKHLITATGQRVTLRCSPRSGDLSVYWYQQSLDQGLQFLIQYYNGEERAKGNILERFSAQQFPDLHSELNLSSLELGDSALYFCASSQRDAYNEQFFGPGTRLTVL.

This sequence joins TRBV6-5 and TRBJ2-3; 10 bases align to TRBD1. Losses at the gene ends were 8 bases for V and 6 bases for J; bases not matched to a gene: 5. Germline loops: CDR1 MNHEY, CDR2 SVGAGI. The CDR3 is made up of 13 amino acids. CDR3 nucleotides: TGTGCCAGCTACCGGACAGGGGGTGATACGCAGTATTTT. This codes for CASYRTGGDTQYF.

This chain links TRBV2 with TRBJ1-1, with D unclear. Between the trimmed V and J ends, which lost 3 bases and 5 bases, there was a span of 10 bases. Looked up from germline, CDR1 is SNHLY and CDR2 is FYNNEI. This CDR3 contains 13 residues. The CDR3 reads CASSDFGSTEAFF. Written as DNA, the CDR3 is TGTGCCAGCAGTGACTTTGGCTCGACTGAAGCTTTCTTT.

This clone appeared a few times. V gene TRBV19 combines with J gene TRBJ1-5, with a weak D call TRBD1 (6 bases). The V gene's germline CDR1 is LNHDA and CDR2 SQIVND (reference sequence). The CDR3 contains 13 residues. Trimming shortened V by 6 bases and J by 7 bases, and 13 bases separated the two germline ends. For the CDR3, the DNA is TGTGCCAGTAGGGATCAGGGGAGCCAGCCCCAGCATTTT. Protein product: CASRDQGSQPQHF.

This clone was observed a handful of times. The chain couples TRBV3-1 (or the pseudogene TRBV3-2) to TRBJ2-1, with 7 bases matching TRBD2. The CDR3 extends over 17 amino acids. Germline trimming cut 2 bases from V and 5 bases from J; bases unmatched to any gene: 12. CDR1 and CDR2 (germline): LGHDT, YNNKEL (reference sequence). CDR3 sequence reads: CASSQKTRGRDHNEQFF. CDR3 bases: TGTGCCAGCAGCCAAAAAACGCGCGGGAGAGATCACAATGAGCAGTTCTTC.

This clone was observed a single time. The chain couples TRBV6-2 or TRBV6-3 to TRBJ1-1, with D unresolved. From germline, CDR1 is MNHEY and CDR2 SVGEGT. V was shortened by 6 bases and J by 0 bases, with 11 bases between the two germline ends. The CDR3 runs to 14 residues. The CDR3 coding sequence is TGTGCCAGCAGCCGTGAGGTCCTGAACACTGAAGCTTTCTTT. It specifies CASSREVLNTEAFF.

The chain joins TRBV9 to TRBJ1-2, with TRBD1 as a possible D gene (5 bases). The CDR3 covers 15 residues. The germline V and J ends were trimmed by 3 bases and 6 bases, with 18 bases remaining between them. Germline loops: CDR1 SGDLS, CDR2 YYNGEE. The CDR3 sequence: CASSASPGGEDGYTF. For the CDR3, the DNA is TGTGCCAGCAGCGCCAGCCCGGGAGGGGAAGATGGCTACACCTTC.

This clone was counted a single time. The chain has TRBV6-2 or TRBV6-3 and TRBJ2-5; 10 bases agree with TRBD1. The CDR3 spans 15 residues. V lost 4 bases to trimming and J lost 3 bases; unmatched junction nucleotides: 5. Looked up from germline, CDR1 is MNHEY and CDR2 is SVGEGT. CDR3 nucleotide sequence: TGTGCCAGCAGTTCCCCCGGGACAGGGGAAGAGACCCAGTACTTC. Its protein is CASSSPGTGEETQYF.

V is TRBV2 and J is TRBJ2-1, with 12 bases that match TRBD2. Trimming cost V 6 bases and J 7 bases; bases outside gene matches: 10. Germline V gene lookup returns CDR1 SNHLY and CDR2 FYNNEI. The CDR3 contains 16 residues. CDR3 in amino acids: CASRGGLAGGPNEQFF. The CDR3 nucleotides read TGTGCCAGCAGGGGAGGTCTAGCGGGAGGGCCGAATGAGCAGTTCTTC.

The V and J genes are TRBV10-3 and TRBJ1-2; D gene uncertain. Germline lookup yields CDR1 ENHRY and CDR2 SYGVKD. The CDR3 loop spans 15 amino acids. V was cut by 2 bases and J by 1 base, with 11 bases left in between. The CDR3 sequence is CAISEGPFLNYGYTF. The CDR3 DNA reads TGTGCCATCAGTGAGGGGCCTTTCCTTAACTATGGCTACACCTTC.

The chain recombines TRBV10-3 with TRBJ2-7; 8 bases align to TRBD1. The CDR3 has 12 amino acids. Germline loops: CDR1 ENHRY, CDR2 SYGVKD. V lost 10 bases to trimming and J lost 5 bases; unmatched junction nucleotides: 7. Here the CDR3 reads CARGQVLNEQYF. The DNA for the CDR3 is TGTGCCAGGGGACAGGTTTTAAACGAGCAGTACTTC.

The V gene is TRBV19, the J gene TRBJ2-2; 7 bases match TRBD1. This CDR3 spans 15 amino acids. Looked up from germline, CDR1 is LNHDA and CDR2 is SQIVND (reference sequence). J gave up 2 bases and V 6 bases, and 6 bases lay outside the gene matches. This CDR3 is CASRGTAGNTGELFF. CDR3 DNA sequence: TGTGCCAGTAGGGGGACAGCCGGAAACACCGGGGAGCTGTTTTTT.

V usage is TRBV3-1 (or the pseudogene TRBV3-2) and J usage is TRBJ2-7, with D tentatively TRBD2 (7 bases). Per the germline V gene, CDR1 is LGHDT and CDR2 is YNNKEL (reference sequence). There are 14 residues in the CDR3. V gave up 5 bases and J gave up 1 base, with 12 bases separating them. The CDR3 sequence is CASSEGGGSYEQYF. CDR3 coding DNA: TGTGCCAGCAGCGAGGGGGGGGGTTCCTACGAGCAGTACTTC.

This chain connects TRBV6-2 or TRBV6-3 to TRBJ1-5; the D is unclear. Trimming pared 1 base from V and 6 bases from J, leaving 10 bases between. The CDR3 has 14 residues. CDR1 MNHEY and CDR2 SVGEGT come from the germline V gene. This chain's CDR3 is CASSYFLVGQPQHF. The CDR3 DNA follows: TGTGCCAGCAGTTACTTCCTGGTCGGTCAGCCCCAGCATTTT.

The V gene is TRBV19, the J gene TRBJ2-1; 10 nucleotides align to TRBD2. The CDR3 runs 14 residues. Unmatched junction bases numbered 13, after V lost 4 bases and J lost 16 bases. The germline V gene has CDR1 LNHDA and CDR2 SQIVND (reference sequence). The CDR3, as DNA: TGTGCCAGTAGTACACGGACCGGGACTAGCGACCCCTTCTTC. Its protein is CASSTRTGTSDPFF.

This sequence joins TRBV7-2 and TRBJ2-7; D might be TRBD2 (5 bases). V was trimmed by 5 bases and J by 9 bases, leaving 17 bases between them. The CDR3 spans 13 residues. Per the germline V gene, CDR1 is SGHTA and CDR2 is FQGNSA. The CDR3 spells CASSRGMGVVQYF. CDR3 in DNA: TGTGCCAGCAGCCGCGGAATGGGAGTGGTGCAGTACTTC.

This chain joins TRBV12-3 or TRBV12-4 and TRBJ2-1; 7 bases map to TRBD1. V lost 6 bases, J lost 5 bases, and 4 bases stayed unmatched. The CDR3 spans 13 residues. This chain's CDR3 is CASRPGQNNEQFF. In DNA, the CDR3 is TGTGCCAGCAGACCGGGACAGAACAATGAGCAGTTCTTC.

The CDR3 here is CASSLRQSNQPQHF. In nucleotides, the CDR3 is TGTGCCAGCAGTTTACGACAGAGCAATCAGCCCCAGCATTTT. The chain employs TRBV5-6 and TRBJ1-5; D might be TRBD1 (5 bases). CDR3 length: 14 amino acids. CDR1 is SGHDT and CDR2 is YYEEEE in the germline V gene. The V end was cut by 5 bases, the J end by 1 base, with 10 bases between.

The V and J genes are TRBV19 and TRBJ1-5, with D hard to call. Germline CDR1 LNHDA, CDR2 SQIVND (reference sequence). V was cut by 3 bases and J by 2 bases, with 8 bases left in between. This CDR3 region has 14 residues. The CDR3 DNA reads TGTGCCAGTAGTATTGGGCGGGGCAATCAGCCCCAGCATTTT. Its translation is CASSIGRGNQPQHF.

The CDR3 reads CASSPTREGFGTIYF. In DNA, the CDR3 is TGTGCCAGCTCACCGACGAGGGAGGGGTTTGGCACCATATATTTT. This chain uses TRBV18 with TRBJ1-3, with D maybe TRBD1 (5 bases). Germline CDR1 and CDR2: KGHSH and LQKENI. CDR3 length: 15 amino acids. V was pared by 3 bases and J by 9 bases, with 18 bases between.

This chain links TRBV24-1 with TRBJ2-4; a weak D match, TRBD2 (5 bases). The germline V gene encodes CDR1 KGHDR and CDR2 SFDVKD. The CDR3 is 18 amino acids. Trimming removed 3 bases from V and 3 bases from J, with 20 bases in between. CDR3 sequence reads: CATSDEKPPVRDKNIQYF. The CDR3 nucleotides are TGTGCCACCAGTGATGAAAAACCTCCGGTGAGGGACAAAAACATTCAGTACTTC.

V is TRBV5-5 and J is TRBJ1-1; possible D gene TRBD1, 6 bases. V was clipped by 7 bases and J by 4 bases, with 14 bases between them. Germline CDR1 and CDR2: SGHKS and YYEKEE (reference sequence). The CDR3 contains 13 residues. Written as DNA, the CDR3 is TGTGCCAGCGACGGAGGGGGGGCCACTGAAGCTTTCTTT. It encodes CASDGGGATEAFF.

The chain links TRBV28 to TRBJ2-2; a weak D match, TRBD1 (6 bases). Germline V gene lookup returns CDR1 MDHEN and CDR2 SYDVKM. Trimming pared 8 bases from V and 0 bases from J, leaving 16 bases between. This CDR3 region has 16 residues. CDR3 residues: CASVRDTPTNTGELFF. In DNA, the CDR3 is TGTGCCAGCGTCCGGGACACCCCGACGAACACCGGGGAGCTGTTTTTT.

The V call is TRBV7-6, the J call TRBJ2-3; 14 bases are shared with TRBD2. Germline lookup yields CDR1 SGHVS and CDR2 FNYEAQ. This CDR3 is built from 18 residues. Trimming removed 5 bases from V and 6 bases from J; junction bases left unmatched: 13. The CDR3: CASSPGTSGSTRWDTQYF. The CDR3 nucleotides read TGTGCCAGCAGCCCAGGGACTAGCGGGAGTACCCGTTGGGATACGCAGTATTTT.